Following are 14 T cell receptor beta chains from one sample sequenced in a study of blood T cell repertoires in COVID-19. Here immunoSEQ multiplex PCR was the method, and the copy in TCRdb shows in-frame clones only, minus some. The sample records about 43,000 clones, 87% being singletons. The specimen sequenced was peripheral blood. Receptor source: a man aged 55 to 69 with active COVID-19.

V gene TRBV6-2 or TRBV6-3 combines with J gene TRBJ2-6; D gene ambiguous. The germline CDR1 and CDR2 sequences are MNHEY and SVGEGT. V gave up 0 bases and J gave up 0 bases, with 6 bases separating them. The CDR3 sequence is 16 residues long. The CDR3 reads CASSYSPLSGANVLTF. DNA for the CDR3: TGTGCCAGCAGTTACTCCCCCCTCTCTGGGGCCAACGTCCTGACTTTC.

The genes are TRBV5-1 and TRBJ1-1; TRBD1 matches at 7 bases. The V gene's germline CDR1 is SGHRS and CDR2 YFSETQ. V lost 4 bases to trimming and J lost 5 bases; unmatched junction nucleotides: 2. This CDR3 contains 12 residues. This CDR3 reads CASSGGQTEAFF. In DNA, the CDR3 is TGCGCCAGCAGCGGGGGACAGACTGAAGCTTTCTTT.

The chain has TRBV1 and TRBJ2-3; the tabulated D call, TRBD2, remains unverified against the DNA. TRBV1 is a listed pseudogene. CDR3 length equals 18 residues. CDR3 sequence reads: CTSSQGIEGTSLTDTQYF. Written as DNA, the CDR3 is TGCACCAGCAGCCAAGGGATCGAAGGGACTAGTCTCACAGATACGCAGTATTTT.

J is TRBJ2-1 and V is TRBV7-2, with 11 bases aligning to TRBD2. The CDR3 contains 15 residues. Trimming cost V 1 base and J 5 bases; bases outside gene matches: 1. Germline CDR1 and CDR2: SGHTA and FQGNSA. Written as DNA, the CDR3 is TGTGCCAGCAGCTTAGGACTAGCGGGGAACAATGAGCAGTTCTTC. The encoded protein is CASSLGLAGNNEQFF.

V gene TRBV19 combines with J gene TRBJ1-1; 10 bases match TRBD1. The J segment lost 5 bases and the V segment lost 7 bases, leaving 4 bases of the junction unmatched. The CDR3 runs 13 residues. CDR1 and CDR2 (germline): LNHDA, SQIVND (reference sequence). CDR3 protein: CASMGQGMTEAFF. The CDR3 bases are TGTGCCAGTATGGGACAGGGGATGACTGAAGCTTTCTTT.

V gene TRBV9 combines with J gene TRBJ1-2; D is undetermined. The CDR3 spans 14 residues. Germline-derived CDR1 and CDR2 are SGDLS and YYNGEE. Trimming took 0 bases from V and 8 from J, leaving 14 bases between them. CDR3 residues: CASSVDPTDSGYTF. DNA of the CDR3: TGTGCCAGCAGCGTAGACCCGACCGACTCGGGCTACACCTTC.

This chain links TRBV27 with TRBJ1-2, with 9 bases that match TRBD1. The J segment lost 3 bases and the V segment lost 4 bases, leaving 6 bases of the junction unmatched. This CDR3 has 15 residues. From germline, CDR1 is MNHEY and CDR2 SMNVEV (reference sequence). CDR3 in amino acids: CASSSTDRGYYGYTF. In nucleotides, the CDR3 is TGTGCCAGCAGTTCTACCGACAGGGGGTACTATGGCTACACCTTC.

V and J are TRBV11-3 and TRBJ2-5; perhaps TRBD2 as D (7 bases). Germline CDR1 is SGHNT and CDR2 is YENEEA. The CDR3 extends over 15 amino acids. The germline V and J ends were trimmed by 5 bases and 5 bases, with 18 bases remaining between them. CDR3 sequence reads: CASSRGEGERETQYF. The DNA of the CDR3 is TGTGCCAGCAGCCGAGGGGAGGGGGAGCGGGAGACCCAGTACTTC.

The V gene is TRBV27, the J gene TRBJ1-1, with TRBD1 as a possible D gene (5 bases). V lost 6 bases and J 6 bases, leaving 14 bases between the germline ends. This CDR3 is built from 13 residues. Germline-derived CDR1 and CDR2 are MNHEY and SMNVEV (reference sequence). This chain's CDR3 is CASRLPGSAEAFF. The CDR3 coding sequence is TGTGCCAGCAGGTTACCAGGGTCCGCTGAAGCTTTCTTT.

The chain links TRBV2 to TRBJ2-7; unclear D gene. The V gene lost 2 bases and the J gene lost 1 base, with 6 bases spanning the gap. CDR1 and CDR2 (germline): SNHLY, FYNNEI. The CDR3 totals 13 residues. CDR3 loop: CASSEYGSYEQYF. For the CDR3, the DNA is TGTGCCAGCAGTGAATACGGGTCCTACGAGCAGTACTTC.

The V gene is TRBV7-2, the J gene TRBJ1-2; weak D call: TRBD1 (6 bases). This CDR3 has 14 amino acids. V lost 5 bases, J lost 8 bases, and 18 bases lay in between. Germline lookup yields CDR1 SGHTA and CDR2 FQGNSA. CDR3 sequence (DNA): TGTGCCAGCAGCCCGAACAGGGATTCGGGCGGCTACACCTTC. Translation gives CASSPNRDSGGYTF.

The V and J genes are TRBV7-3 and TRBJ1-5; 7 bases agree with TRBD1. V shed 4 bases and J 1 base; nucleotides not matched to a gene: 10. This CDR3 is 17 amino acids long. The V gene's germline CDR1 is SGHTA and CDR2 FQGTGA. CDR3 bases: TGTGCCAGCAGCTCATACCTTAGACAGGGAAGCAATCAGCCCCAGCATTTT. Residues: CASSSYLRQGSNQPQHF.

The chain combines TRBV25-1 with TRBJ2-3; the match to TRBD2 covers 9 bases. V trimming: 5 bases; J trimming: 0 bases; junction bases outside the gene matches: 6. Germline V gives CDR1 MGHDK, CDR2 SYGVNS. This CDR3 has 16 amino acids. DNA for the CDR3: TGTGCCAGCAGTCCCGGACTAGCGCTAAGCACAGATACGCAGTATTTT. It codes for CASSPGLALSTDTQYF.

The chain carries TRBV6-5 and TRBJ2-5, with 7 bases fitting TRBD2. The V and J ends lost 0 bases and 5 bases, in that order; junction bases with no gene match: 9. CDR1 is MNHEY, CDR2 SVGAGI, per germline. This CDR3 contains 16 residues. In DNA, the CDR3 is TGTGCCAGCAGTTACTCCGTCGGGGGGAGCGGGGAGACCCAGTACTTC. Protein sequence: CASSYSVGGSGETQYF.